The rows below give T cell receptor beta chains drawn from one sample of a study of T cells in Graves' hyperthyroidism and ophthalmopathy. TCRdb re-called the multiplex PCR reads with MiXCR, one entry per CDR3 protein. The table has around 380,000 distinct CDR3 sequences, approximately 13% seen once. Source material: blood. Every receptor here comes from a man aged 25-45 years with Graves' hyperthyroidism that later progressed to Graves' ophthalmopathy. Each CDR3 is given with its conserved first and last residue. Fields, in order: D gene, CDR3 length, V gene, J gene, clone size, CDR3 protein, CDR3 DNA. D genes are given only for firm matches. Clone size is given for some rows only: seen once, a few or many times, or a class if the clone is expanded.

D gene: TRBD1
CDR3 length: 15
V gene: TRBV6-1
J gene: TRBJ1-5
clone size: .
CDR3 protein: CASSPGQASNQPQHF
CDR3 DNA: TGTGCCAGCAGTCCCGGACAGGCAAGCAATCAGCCCCAGCATTTT

D gene: TRBD2
CDR3 length: 14
V gene: TRBV7-9
J gene: TRBJ2-3
clone size: few
CDR3 protein: CASILSGGTDTQYF
CDR3 DNA: TGTGCCAGCATCCTTAGCGGGGGCACAGATACGCAGTATTTT

D gene: .
CDR3 length: 16
V gene: TRBV18
J gene: TRBJ1-2
clone size: .
CDR3 protein: CASSPGTGGFGDGYTF
CDR3 DNA: .

D gene: .
CDR3 length: 13
V gene: TRBV11-2
J gene: TRBJ2-7
clone size: .
CDR3 protein: CASSQSQGREQYF
CDR3 DNA: TGTGCCAGCAGTCAATCCCAGGGTCGGGAGCAGTACTTC

D gene: .
CDR3 length: 15
V gene: TRBV9
J gene: TRBJ1-1
clone size: many
CDR3 protein: CASSVGSGDSTEAFF
CDR3 DNA: TGTGCCAGCAGCGTAGGTTCCGGGGATAGCACTGAAGCTTTCTTT

D gene: TRBD2
CDR3 length: 16
V gene: TRBV5-4
J gene: TRBJ2-7
clone size: .
CDR3 protein: CASSHPGLAGGYEQYF
CDR3 DNA: TGTGCCAGCAGCCACCCGGGACTAGCGGGGGGGTACGAGCAGTACTTC

D gene: .
CDR3 length: 14
V gene: TRBV5-5
J gene: TRBJ1-2
clone size: .
CDR3 protein: CASSLEHIDYGYTF
CDR3 DNA: TGTGCCAGCAGCTTGGAGCACATAGATTATGGCTACACCTTC

D gene: .
CDR3 length: 15
V gene: TRBV2
J gene: TRBJ1-6
clone size: .
CDR3 protein: CASSESMGAASPLHF
CDR3 DNA: TGTGCCAGCAGTGAAAGCATGGGGGCGGCCTCACCCCTCCACTTT

D gene: .
CDR3 length: 15
V gene: TRBV4-1
J gene: TRBJ2-5
clone size: .
CDR3 protein: CASSHIGGGEETQYF
CDR3 DNA: TGCGCCAGCAGCCACATCGGGGGTGGGGAAGAGACCCAGTACTTC

D gene: TRBD2
CDR3 length: 18
V gene: TRBV7-9
J gene: TRBJ2-5
clone size: .
CDR3 protein: CASSSPIGLAGGQETQYF
CDR3 DNA: TGTGCCAGCAGTTCCCCAATAGGACTAGCGGGGGGTCAAGAGACCCAGTACTTC

D gene: TRBD2
CDR3 length: 17
V gene: TRBV7-6
J gene: TRBJ2-1
clone size: few
CDR3 protein: CASSQYVLAGGTSEQFF
CDR3 DNA: TGTGCCAGCAGCCAATACGTGCTAGCGGGGGGGACTAGTGAGCAGTTCTTC

D gene: .
CDR3 length: 14
V gene: TRBV12-3/TRBV12-4
J gene: TRBJ1-5
clone size: .
CDR3 protein: CASSLVTGNQPQHF
CDR3 DNA: TGTGCCAGCAGTTTGGTGACAGGCAATCAGCCCCAGCATTTT

D gene: TRBD1
CDR3 length: 15
V gene: TRBV3-1
J gene: TRBJ2-7
clone size: few
CDR3 protein: CASSQEPDRGYEQYF
CDR3 DNA: TGTGCCAGCAGCCAAGAACCCGACAGGGGGTACGAGCAGTACTTC

D gene: .
CDR3 length: 16
V gene: TRBV6-2/TRBV6-3
J gene: TRBJ2-7
clone size: few
CDR3 protein: CASSYSGPIGHYEQYF
CDR3 DNA: TGTGCCAGCAGTTACTCGGGGCCCATAGGACACTACGAGCAGTACTTC

D gene: .
CDR3 length: 15
V gene: TRBV7-9
J gene: TRBJ2-5
clone size: many
CDR3 protein: CASSLRTGLQETQYF
CDR3 DNA: TGTGCCAGCAGCTTACGAACAGGGCTACAAGAGACCCAGTACTTC

D gene: TRBD1
CDR3 length: 15
V gene: TRBV5-1
J gene: TRBJ1-6
clone size: few
CDR3 protein: CASSWGQGLGSPLHF
CDR3 DNA: TGCGCCAGCAGCTGGGGACAGGGTTTAGGATCACCCCTCCACTTT

D gene: TRBD1
CDR3 length: 15
V gene: TRBV5-5
J gene: TRBJ1-6
clone size: .
CDR3 protein: CASLRTGSYNSPLHF
CDR3 DNA: TGTGCCAGTTTGCGGACAGGATCGTATAATTCACCCCTCCACTTT

D gene: .
CDR3 length: 14
V gene: TRBV27
J gene: TRBJ1-3
clone size: many
CDR3 protein: CASSPLTEMDTIYF
CDR3 DNA: TGTGCCAGCAGTCCTCTGACGGAGATGGACACCATATATTTT

D gene: .
CDR3 length: 15
V gene: TRBV2
J gene: TRBJ1-5
clone size: many
CDR3 protein: CASSEDAGAGQPQHF
CDR3 DNA: TGTGCCAGCAGTGAAGATGCGGGGGCAGGGCAGCCCCAGCATTTT

D gene: .
CDR3 length: 13
V gene: TRBV20-1
J gene: TRBJ2-1
clone size: few
CDR3 protein: CSAPRDRISEQFF
CDR3 DNA: TGCAGTGCTCCCCGGGACCGAATATCTGAGCAGTTCTTC

D gene: .
CDR3 length: 13
V gene: TRBV4-1
J gene: TRBJ2-7
clone size: few
CDR3 protein: CASSQDRGAEQYF
CDR3 DNA: TGCGCCAGCAGCCAAGATCGAGGAGCCGAGCAGTACTTC

D gene: TRBD1
CDR3 length: 16
V gene: TRBV27
J gene: TRBJ1-6
clone size: many
CDR3 protein: CASSSWTGLGTAPLHF
CDR3 DNA: TGTGCCAGCAGTTCCTGGACAGGGCTCGGAACGGCACCCCTCCACTTT

D gene: .
CDR3 length: 15
V gene: TRBV4-1
J gene: TRBJ2-7
clone size: .
CDR3 protein: CASSQAKGIHYEQYF
CDR3 DNA: TGCGCCAGCAGCCAGGCCAAGGGGATCCACTACGAGCAGTACTTC

D gene: .
CDR3 length: 13
V gene: TRBV12-3/TRBV12-4
J gene: TRBJ2-3
clone size: many
CDR3 protein: CASSQLSPDTQYF
CDR3 DNA: TGTGCCAGCAGTCAACTCAGCCCAGATACGCAGTATTTT

D gene: .
CDR3 length: 13
V gene: TRBV14
J gene: TRBJ1-4
clone size: .
CDR3 protein: CASSQEGNEKLFF
CDR3 DNA: TGTGCCAGCAGCCAAGAGGGGAATGAAAAACTGTTTTTT

D gene: .
CDR3 length: 19
V gene: TRBV19
J gene: TRBJ2-6
clone size: few
CDR3 protein: CASSMDSRDSRSGANVLTF
CDR3 DNA: TGTGCCAGTAGTATGGACTCCCGGGACTCCCGCTCTGGGGCCAACGTCCTGACTTTC

D gene: TRBD2
CDR3 length: 15
V gene: TRBV2
J gene: TRBJ2-7
clone size: many
CDR3 protein: CASSWTSGEGYEQYF
CDR3 DNA: TGTGCCAGCAGTTGGACTAGCGGGGAAGGGTACGAGCAGTACTTC

D gene: TRBD1
CDR3 length: 12
V gene: TRBV6-1
J gene: TRBJ1-2
clone size: .
CDR3 protein: CASRYRGSGYTF
CDR3 DNA: TGTGCCAGCAGGTACAGGGGAAGTGGCTACACCTTC

D gene: .
CDR3 length: 15
V gene: TRBV18
J gene: TRBJ2-7
clone size: few
CDR3 protein: CASSPPNIGSYEQYF
CDR3 DNA: TGTGCCAGCTCACCACCGAATATAGGGTCCTACGAGCAGTACTTC

D gene: .
CDR3 length: 16
V gene: TRBV6-1
J gene: TRBJ2-4
clone size: .
CDR3 protein: CATSQGPTLAKNIQYF
CDR3 DNA: TGTGCCACCTCCCAGGGACCTACTCTAGCCAAAAACATTCAGTACTTC

D gene: .
CDR3 length: 16
V gene: TRBV6-1
J gene: TRBJ2-1
clone size: many
CDR3 protein: CASSEDIPTSYNEQFF
CDR3 DNA: TGTGCCAGCAGTGAGGACATCCCGACCTCCTACAATGAGCAGTTCTTC

D gene: .
CDR3 length: 14
V gene: TRBV6-1
J gene: TRBJ1-3
clone size: .
CDR3 protein: CASSDRGAGNTIYF
CDR3 DNA: TGTGCCAGCAGTGACAGGGGCGCGGGAAACACCATATATTTT

D gene: .
CDR3 length: 14
V gene: TRBV3-1
J gene: TRBJ2-2
clone size: few
CDR3 protein: CASSQEWNTGELFF
CDR3 DNA: TGTGCCAGCAGCCAAGAATGGAACACCGGGGAGCTGTTTTTT

D gene: TRBD2
CDR3 length: 17
V gene: TRBV11-3
J gene: TRBJ2-1
clone size: many
CDR3 protein: CASNQLGRGSPLGEQFF
CDR3 DNA: TGTGCCAGCAACCAATTGGGGCGGGGGTCCCCCCTTGGTGAGCAGTTCTTC

D gene: .
CDR3 length: 14
V gene: TRBV27
J gene: TRBJ2-5
clone size: .
CDR3 protein: CASSFAWAGETQYF
CDR3 DNA: TGTGCCAGCAGTTTTGCGTGGGCCGGGGAGACCCAGTACTTC

D gene: TRBD2
CDR3 length: 19
V gene: TRBV7-2
J gene: TRBJ2-4
clone size: .
CDR3 protein: CASSLRLAGGVIAKNIQYF
CDR3 DNA: TGTGCCAGCAGCTTACGTCTAGCGGGGGGTGTTATAGCCAAAAACATTCAGTACTTC

D gene: .
CDR3 length: 15
V gene: TRBV5-1
J gene: TRBJ1-1
clone size: many
CDR3 protein: CASSPGGGGTTEAFF
CDR3 DNA: TGCGCCAGCAGCCCGGGGGGCGGGGGCACCACTGAAGCTTTCTTT

D gene: TRBD2
CDR3 length: 16
V gene: TRBV3-1
J gene: TRBJ2-5
clone size: many
CDR3 protein: CASSQAILAGQETQYF
CDR3 DNA: TGTGCCAGCAGCCAAGCCATACTAGCGGGACAAGAGACCCAGTACTTC

D gene: .
CDR3 length: 11
V gene: TRBV29-1
J gene: TRBJ2-3
clone size: .
CDR3 protein: CSVVAPDTQYF
CDR3 DNA: TGCAGCGTTGTTGCCCCAGATACGCAGTATTTT

D gene: TRBD1
CDR3 length: 15
V gene: TRBV2
J gene: TRBJ2-2
clone size: many
CDR3 protein: CASRAQGSDTGELFF
CDR3 DNA: TGTGCCAGCAGGGCACAGGGGAGTGACACCGGGGAGCTGTTTTTT

D gene: TRBD1
CDR3 length: 13
V gene: TRBV5-6
J gene: TRBJ2-1
clone size: few
CDR3 protein: CASSLAGDRMQFF
CDR3 DNA: TGTGCCAGCAGCTTGGCCGGGGACAGGATGCAGTTCTTC

D gene: .
CDR3 length: 18
V gene: TRBV10-2
J gene: TRBJ1-4
clone size: .
CDR3 protein: CASSESTGRGSTNEKLFF
CDR3 DNA: TGCGCCAGCAGTGAGTCTACAGGGAGAGGGTCAACTAATGAAAAACTGTTTTTT

D gene: .
CDR3 length: 13
V gene: TRBV14
J gene: TRBJ1-5
clone size: few
CDR3 protein: CASSLGVWGPQHF
CDR3 DNA: TGTGCCAGCAGCCTGGGAGTATGGGGGCCCCAGCATTTT

D gene: .
CDR3 length: 13
V gene: TRBV12-3/TRBV12-4
J gene: TRBJ1-2
clone size: many
CDR3 protein: CASSPFGRPHYTF
CDR3 DNA: TGTGCCAGCAGCCCATTTGGACGGCCCCACTACACCTTC

D gene: .
CDR3 length: 15
V gene: TRBV18
J gene: TRBJ2-1
clone size: many
CDR3 protein: CASSPQTGYYNEQFF
CDR3 DNA: TGTGCCAGCTCACCACAAACAGGGTATTACAATGAGCAGTTCTTC

D gene: TRBD1
CDR3 length: 15
V gene: TRBV13
J gene: TRBJ1-4
clone size: few
CDR3 protein: CASSIDRGSSEKLFF
CDR3 DNA: TGTGCCAGCAGCATAGACAGGGGCTCCAGTGAAAAACTGTTTTTT

D gene: TRBD1
CDR3 length: 15
V gene: TRBV11-3
J gene: TRBJ2-1
clone size: .
CDR3 protein: CASSFGDRVGNEQFF
CDR3 DNA: TGTGCCAGCAGCTTCGGGGACAGGGTAGGGAATGAGCAGTTCTTC

D gene: .
CDR3 length: 16
V gene: TRBV7-6
J gene: TRBJ2-5
clone size: many
CDR3 protein: CASSFYVARTLETQYF
CDR3 DNA: TGTGCCAGCAGCTTCTACGTTGCGAGGACGCTCGAGACCCAGTACTTC

D gene: TRBD2
CDR3 length: 16
V gene: TRBV27
J gene: TRBJ2-5
clone size: many
CDR3 protein: CASSLSTSGGEETQYF
CDR3 DNA: TGTGCCAGCAGTTTATCGACTAGCGGGGGGGAAGAGACCCAGTACTTC

D gene: TRBD1
CDR3 length: 15
V gene: TRBV28
J gene: TRBJ2-2
clone size: .
CDR3 protein: CASTWRTGDTGELFF
CDR3 DNA: TGTGCCAGCACCTGGAGGACAGGGGACACCGGGGAGCTGTTTTTT

D gene: .
CDR3 length: 13
V gene: TRBV7-8
J gene: TRBJ2-7
clone size: few
CDR3 protein: CASSLRGSGEQYF
CDR3 DNA: TGTGCCAGCAGCCTCCGGGGGTCCGGCGAGCAGTACTTC